Below are 2 T cell receptor beta chains sequenced from a single sample in a study of T-cell reconstitution after alpha-beta-depleted transplantation in children. Preparation of the TCRbeta library was carried out with unique molecular identifiers. In TCRdb, the PCR reads were re-called with MiXCR into one record per CDR3 protein. In the table there are 250,000 to 300,000 distinct CDR3 sequences, around 10% of which are singletons. The source material was peripheral blood, sampled 180 days after TCRalphabeta/CD19-depleted stem cell transplant. The source is a male patient under 10 years old who had a stem cell transplant for chronic granulomatous disease, so the T cells may come from the graft donor.

This clonotype was seen repeatedly, ten times or more. V is TRBV7-8 and J is TRBJ2-3, with 9 bases aligning to TRBD1. This CDR3 is 16 amino acids long. V was clipped by 1 base and J by 2 bases; unmatched bases: 4. Germline CDR1 reads SGHVS; CDR2 reads FQNEAQ. Written as DNA, the CDR3 is TGTGCCAGCAGCTTAGGTTGGGACAGGGCCACAGATACGCAGTATTTT. Protein: CASSLGWDRATDTQYF.

This clonotype occurred many times. V and J are TRBV29-1 and TRBJ2-2; 7 nucleotides agree with TRBD1. The V gene's germline CDR1 is SQVTM and CDR2 ANQGSEA. V was pared by 6 bases and J by 2 bases, with 6 bases of the junction left unmatched. The CDR3 contains 14 residues. CDR3 amino acids: CSVLGQDNTGELFF. The CDR3 DNA reads TGCAGCGTCCTAGGACAGGATAACACCGGGGAGCTGTTTTTT.